Following are 30 T cell receptor beta chains from one sample sequenced in a study of blood T cells in healthy people across ages. Sample-barcoded 5' priming and a J-beta primer mix drove a second PCR of roughly 7 to 11 cycles. TCRdb independently ran MiXCR on the 5' RACE reads; one entry per CDR3 protein. This sample has 700,000 or so distinct CDR3 sequences, with 22% found just once. Sequencing input: blood. These TCRs come from a man aged 70 or older in good health.

V usage is TRBV20-1 and J usage is TRBJ1-1; 7 positions match TRBD1. V lost 1 base, J lost 3 bases, and 8 bases stayed unmatched. The CDR3 spans 15 residues. Germline loops: CDR1 DFQATT, CDR2 SNEGSKA (reference sequence). As DNA, the CDR3 is TGCAGTGCTAGAGTATCAAACAGGGGAGACACTGAAGCTTTCTTT. Translation gives CSARVSNRGDTEAFF.

The chain joins TRBV29-1 to TRBJ2-5, with 8 bases that match TRBD2. Per the germline V gene, CDR1 is SQVTM and CDR2 is ANQGSEA. The CDR3 spans 13 residues. CDR3 region: CTIVAGYQETQYF. DNA for the CDR3: TGCACCATAGTAGCGGGGTACCAAGAGACCCAGTACTTC.

The V and J genes are TRBV7-2 and TRBJ2-7, with D possibly matching TRBD2 (6 bases). This CDR3 spans 16 amino acids. Germline V gene sequence: CDR1 SGHTA, CDR2 FQGNSA. CDR3 nucleotide sequence: TGTGCCAGCAGCTTGCGGGTCAGCGGGCTGACCTACGAGCAGTCCGTC. Amino acids: CASSLRVSGLTYEQSV.

This clonotype was picked up one time. The chain carries TRBV7-9 and TRBJ1-5; TRBD1 matches 8 bases. CDR1 and CDR2 from the germline V gene are SEHNR and FQNEAQ (reference sequence). The J segment lost 2 bases and the V segment lost 1 base, leaving 1 base of the junction unmatched. This CDR3 has 15 amino acids. CDR3: CASSLETGGNQPQHF. The DNA for the CDR3 is TGTGCCAGCAGCTTAGAGACAGGGGGCAATCAGCCCCAGCATTTT.

V is TRBV7-2 and J is TRBJ1-2; no clear D gene. Germline-derived CDR1 and CDR2 are SGHTA and FQGNSA. Trimming shortened V by 1 base and J by 4 bases, and 16 bases separated the two germline ends. The CDR3 has 16 amino acids. The CDR3 protein is CASSLGAPKSGYGYTF. The CDR3 DNA is TGTGCCAGCAGCTTAGGAGCTCCGAAGTCAGGCTATGGCTACACCTTC. Filled out from reference TRBV7-2 and TRBJ1-2, the complete variable domain reads GAGVSQSPSNKVTEKGKDVELRCDPISGHTALYWYRQSLGQGLEFLIYFQGNSAPDKSGLPSDRFSAERTGGSVSTLTIQRTQQEDSAVYLCASSLGAPKSGYGYTFGSGTRLTVV.

This clonotype has only a few counts. V is TRBV7-9 and J is TRBJ2-2; 9 bases match TRBD2. V was clipped by 4 bases and J by 4 bases; unmatched bases: 16. This CDR3 comprises 19 residues. From germline, CDR1 is SEHNR and CDR2 FQNEAQ (reference sequence). The CDR3 DNA is TGTGCCAGCAGCTCCCCCTGGTCCCGCGGGGGGGCCGTCACCGGGGAGCTGTTTTTT. Translating it yields CASSSPWSRGGAVTGELFF. Filled out from reference TRBV7-9 and TRBJ2-2, the complete variable domain reads DTGVSQNPRHKITKRGQNVTFRCDPISEHNRLYWYRQTLGQGPEFLTYFQNEAQLEKSRLLSDRFSAERPKGSFSTLEIQRTEQGDSAMYLCASSSPWSRGGAVTGELFFGEGSRLTVL.

The gene calls are TRBV28 and TRBJ2-1; tentatively, D is TRBD1 (5 bases). V lost 5 bases and J lost 4, with 12 bases in between. The CDR3 contains 14 residues. Per germline, CDR1 MDHEN and CDR2 SYDVKM. The CDR3 loop reads CASSPDRLYNEQFF. CDR3 nucleotides: TGTGCCAGCAGTCCCGACAGACTTTACAATGAGCAGTTCTTC.

V and J are TRBV5-1 and TRBJ2-5, with D possibly TRBD1 on 6 matching bases. Per the germline V gene, CDR1 is SGHRS and CDR2 is YFSETQ. V lost 0 bases, J lost 4 bases, and 19 bases lay in between. The CDR3 runs to 17 residues. This chain's CDR3 is CASSLGFGHQGPETQYF. CDR3 DNA sequence: TGCGCCAGCAGCTTGGGTTTTGGTCATCAGGGGCCAGAGACCCAGTACTTC.

The chain recombines TRBV28 with TRBJ1-2; D may be TRBD1 (5 bases). The CDR3 covers 11 residues. Germline CDR1 reads MDHEN; CDR2 reads SYDVKM. The V end lost 10 bases, the J end lost 6 bases, and 12 bases lay between the germline ends. The CDR3 region is CATEGLNGYTF. The CDR3, as DNA: TGTGCCACCGAGGGGCTTAATGGCTACACCTTC.

The rearrangement uses TRBV20-1 and TRBJ2-7, with TRBD2 identical over 8 bases. Germline values: CDR1 DFQATT, CDR2 SNEGSKA (reference sequence). This CDR3 has 15 residues. Germline trimming cut 3 bases from V and 2 bases from J; bases unmatched to any gene: 9. CDR3 loop: CSASPQGAGAYEQYF. CDR3 DNA sequence: TGCAGTGCTAGTCCCCAAGGAGCGGGGGCCTACGAGCAGTACTTC.

This clonotype was seen a few times. J is TRBJ2-1 and V is TRBV12-3 or TRBV12-4, with D possibly matching TRBD1 (5 bases). This CDR3 region has 14 residues. V lost 1 base to trimming and J lost 8 bases, with 12 bases between them. This CDR3 is CASSLGRVGDEQFF. In DNA form, the CDR3 reads TGTGCCAGCAGTTTAGGCAGGGTTGGGGATGAGCAGTTCTTC.

This rearrangement joins TRBV4-3 to TRBJ2-6; D perhaps matches TRBD1 (5 bases). This CDR3 has 17 residues. Germline CDR1 is LGHNA and CDR2 is YSLEER. Trimming removed 3 bases from V and 1 base from J, with 13 bases in between. The CDR3 DNA reads as TGCGCCAGCAGCCAGGGCAGGGAATTATCTGGGGCCAACGTCCTGACTTTC. This gives the protein CASSQGRELSGANVLTF.

V usage is TRBV4-2 and J usage is TRBJ1-2; 9 bases are shared with TRBD1. V lost 1 base to trimming and J lost 3 bases; unmatched junction nucleotides: 6. The CDR3 is 16 residues long. Per the germline V gene, CDR1 is LGHNA and CDR2 is YNFKEQ. The CDR3 protein is CASSQVGTGSYYGYTF. Written as DNA, the CDR3 is TGTGCCAGCAGCCAAGTGGGGACAGGGAGTTACTATGGCTACACCTTC.

The CDR3 loop is CASSQDLLGIHEQYV. In DNA form, the CDR3 reads TGTGCCAGCAGCCAAGATCTTCTAGGGATTCACGAGCAGTACGTC. This sequence joins TRBV3-1 and TRBJ2-7; the D is unclear. The CDR3 is made up of 15 amino acids. Trimming left V 0 bases short and J 5 bases short, with 14 bases between. The germline gives CDR1 LGHDT, CDR2 YNNKEL (reference sequence).

The sample holds a few counts of this clonotype. The CDR3 reads CSVGSGLISYNEQFF. CDR3 nucleotides: TGCAGCGTTGGTAGCGGGTTGATCTCCTACAATGAGCAGTTCTTC. The chain links TRBV29-1 to TRBJ2-1, with 7 bases lining up with TRBD2. The V segment lost 4 bases and the J segment 0 bases; nucleotides outside the gene matches: 6. The germline gives CDR1 SQVTM, CDR2 ANQGSEA. This CDR3 is built from 15 residues.

The genes are TRBV12-3 or TRBV12-4 and TRBJ2-2, with 8 bases fitting TRBD1. The V and J ends lost 6 bases and 3 bases, in that order; junction bases with no gene match: 3. This CDR3 has 14 amino acids. The CDR3 loop is CASRDRVHTGELFF. The CDR3 nucleotides are TGTGCCAGCAGGGACAGGGTCCACACCGGGGAGCTGTTTTTT.

This clonotype occurred a few times. The V and J genes are TRBV4-2 and TRBJ2-5; 11 positions agree with TRBD2. Trimming at V came to 6 bases and at J to 2 bases, leaving 5 bases not matched to a gene. CDR1 and CDR2 (germline): LGHNA, YNFKEQ. This CDR3 has 15 amino acids. For the CDR3, the DNA is TGTGCCAGCAGAAATAGCGGGGGGGGACAAGAGACCCAGTACTTC. Translation: CASRNSGGGQETQYF.

This CDR3 is CSVRENYEQYV. In DNA form, the CDR3 reads TGCAGCGTCCGGGAGAACTACGAGCAGTACGTC. This chain links TRBV29-1 with TRBJ2-7, with a possible D match to TRBD2 (6 bases). Germline V gives CDR1 SQVTM, CDR2 ANQGSEA. The CDR3 has 11 residues. V dropped 6 bases and J dropped 3 bases, with 9 bases sitting between them.

This clonotype showed up just a few times. The chain uses TRBV10-1 and TRBJ2-5, with a possible D match to TRBD2 (5 bases). V was shortened by 3 bases and J by 1 base, with 6 bases between the two germline ends. The CDR3 is 13 residues long. Germline V gene data show CDR1 as WNHNN and CDR2 as SYGVQD (reference sequence). CDR3 in amino acids: CASSDGVQETQYF. CDR3 DNA sequence: TGCGCCAGCAGTGACGGGGTCCAAGAGACCCAGTACTTC.

V and J are TRBV12-3 or TRBV12-4 and TRBJ1-6; D is ambiguous. V was clipped by 4 bases and J by 15 bases, with 13 bases between them. The CDR3 has 12 amino acids. Here the CDR3 DNA reads TGTGCCAGCAGTTCGGCAGGCCAGGTCCTCCACTTT. Protein product: CASSSAGQVLHF.

The rearrangement joins TRBV6-1 to TRBJ2-5; 7 nucleotides agree with TRBD1. Germline CDR1 reads MNHNS; CDR2 reads SASEGT. This CDR3 is built from 17 residues. V gave up 3 bases and J gave up 6 bases; unmatched junction bases: 16. Here the CDR3 reads CASSESLGQMRRKTQYF. The CDR3 coding sequence is TGTGCCAGCAGTGAGTCTCTGGGACAGATGAGGAGAAAGACCCAGTACTTC.

There are a few counts of this clonotype. The chain is built from TRBV7-2 and TRBJ1-2; 9 positions agree with TRBD1. This CDR3 comprises 15 residues. The junction had 6 bases not matched to a gene; V was cut back by 5 bases and J by 2 bases. The germline V gene encodes CDR1 SGHTA and CDR2 FQGNSA. CDR3 region: CASSVNRGRNYGYTF. The CDR3 DNA is TGTGCCAGCAGCGTAAACAGGGGGCGGAACTATGGCTACACCTTC.

This clonotype was recorded many times. The chain couples TRBV29-1 to TRBJ1-2; 8 bases agree with TRBD1. CDR3 size: 13 residues. Trimming removed 4 bases from V and 7 bases from J; junction bases left unmatched: 8. Per the germline V gene, CDR1 is SQVTM and CDR2 is ANQGSEA. The CDR3 loop is CSVAETGAGGYTF. In DNA form, the CDR3 reads TGCAGCGTTGCAGAGACAGGGGCCGGTGGCTACACCTTC.

The CDR3 region has the DNA TGTGCCAGTAGTGCCACGTGGAGGACCGGGGCGGTCGAGCAGTACTTC. Translation gives CASSATWRTGAVEQYF. The V call is TRBV19, the J call TRBJ2-7; possibly TRBD1 or TRBD2 for D (5 bases each). Between the trimmed V and J ends, which lost 5 bases and 6 bases, there was a span of 23 bases. Germline assignment: CDR1 LNHDA and CDR2 SQIVND (reference sequence). There are 16 residues in the CDR3.

The chain has TRBV5-1 and TRBJ2-7; D gene unclear. CDR3 size: 16 residues. Germline CDR1 and CDR2: SGHRS and YFSETQ. The ends were cut back, 4 bases at V and 3 bases at J, with 20 bases in the middle. CDR3 nucleotide sequence: TGCGCCAGCAGCCCCCGAACCCGCAGTAAAGACTACGAGCAGTACTTC. Residues: CASSPRTRSKDYEQYF.

This clonotype came up a few times. The V and J genes are TRBV6-1 and TRBJ2-7; TRBD1 is a possible D gene (6 bases). Germline V lookup: CDR1 MNHNS, CDR2 SASEGT. This CDR3 comprises 13 residues. The V end lost 6 bases, the J end lost 3 bases, and 12 bases lay between the germline ends. DNA for the CDR3: TGTGCCAGCAGGGGGACACTCTTCTACGAGCAGTACGTC. Its protein product is CASRGTLFYEQYV.

This clonotype showed up many times. The V gene is TRBV5-1, the J gene TRBJ1-2; 10 bases align to TRBD1. Trimming at V came to 4 bases and at J to 8 bases, leaving 14 bases not matched to a gene. Germline CDR1 is SGHRS and CDR2 is YFSETQ. The CDR3 length is 16 residues. CDR3: CASSPETGGYRAGYTF. For the CDR3, the DNA is TGCGCCAGCAGCCCCGAGACAGGGGGCTATCGAGCCGGCTACACCTTC.

As to this clonotype: One end of the junction fails to match germline, which may point to a read error. The rearrangement links TRBV29-1 to TRBJ2-4; either TRBD1 or TRBD2 may fit D (5 bases each). The CDR3 extends over 16 amino acids. Germline values: CDR1 SQVTM, CDR2 ANQGSEA. This CDR3 is CSIEEGSSLAKNIQYF. CDR3 in DNA: TGCAGCATTGAAGAGGGGTCCTCCCTAGCCAAAAACATTCAGTACTTC.

The chain carries TRBV20-1 and TRBJ2-2; 11 bases agree with TRBD2. The CDR3 sequence is 15 residues long. Germline values: CDR1 DFQATT, CDR2 SNEGSKA (reference sequence). J lost 4 bases, V lost 3 bases, and 4 bases had no gene match. The CDR3: CSASPGLAGTGELFF. The CDR3 coding sequence is TGCAGTGCTAGCCCCGGACTAGCGGGCACCGGGGAGCTGTTTTTT.

The J gene is TRBJ2-5, the V gene TRBV20-1, with 13 bases matching TRBD2. CDR1 DFQATT and CDR2 SNEGSKA come from the germline V gene (reference sequence). The CDR3 extends over 18 amino acids. Unmatched junction bases numbered 11, after V lost 2 bases and J lost 2 bases. The DNA for the CDR3 is TGCAGTGCTAGATCCCCGGGACTAGCGGGGATGAGGCAAGAGACCCAGTACTTC. Translating gives CSARSPGLAGMRQETQYF.